Each of the 27 T cell receptor beta chains below was sequenced from the same sample in a study of T cells after yellow fever vaccination. TCRdb called the 5' RACE reads again in MiXCR, with one record for every CDR3 protein. The sample records 250,000 or so distinct CDR3 sequences, 6.5% to 8.5% being singletons. The sequences come from CD4+ T cells sorted from PBMCs, collected 15 days after the yellow fever booster vaccination. The receptors derive from a man aged 25-45 years who received the YFV17D yellow fever vaccine.

This clonotype was counted between two and nine times. The chain carries TRBV6-1 and TRBJ2-2; no reliable D call. Trimming removed 3 bases at V and 0 bases at J, with 5 bases between. The CDR3 contains 14 residues. Germline V gives CDR1 MNHNS, CDR2 SASEGT. CDR3 nucleotides: TGTGCCAGCAGTGAGACAACGAACACCGGGGAGCTGTTTTTT. This translates into CASSETTNTGELFF.

In nucleotides, the CDR3 is TGCGCCAGCAGCTTCCGGGCCGATGGACCAGCGGAGTTCTTC. Translating gives CASSFRADGPAEFF. The rearrangement links TRBV5-1 to TRBJ2-1, with a possible D match to TRBD2 (5 bases). The CDR3 sequence is 14 residues long. The V gene lost 2 bases and the J gene lost 14 bases, with 20 bases spanning the gap. Germline values: CDR1 SGHRS, CDR2 YFSETQ.

This clonotype came up a few times. The CDR3 nucleotides read TGTGCCAGCAGCCAGAGCGGGGCCGGGGAGACGCAGTATTTT. Translated: CASSQSGAGETQYF. V and J are TRBV3-1 and TRBJ2-3, with 7 bases lining up with TRBD2. V lost 3 bases to trimming and J lost 9 bases; unmatched junction nucleotides: 9. Germline V CDR1 and CDR2: LGHDT, YNNKEL (reference sequence). The CDR3 sequence is 14 residues long.

This clonotype was seen at least ten times. V usage is TRBV6-5 and J usage is TRBJ1-6, with a tentative D call TRBD1 (5 bases). Germline V gene lookup returns CDR1 MNHEY and CDR2 SVGAGI. CDR3 length equals 16 residues. Trimming stripped 1 base from V and 0 bases from J, with 7 bases between. This chain's CDR3 is CASSYYTGSYNSPLHF. The CDR3 DNA sequence: TGTGCCAGCAGTTACTATACAGGCTCCTATAATTCACCCCTCCACTTT.

The rearrangement uses TRBV5-1 and TRBJ2-5; TRBD1 or TRBD2 may be the D gene (5 bases each). The V end lost 0 bases, the J end lost 5 bases, and 14 bases lay between the germline ends. Germline CDR1 reads SGHRS; CDR2 reads YFSETQ. The CDR3 runs 15 residues. The CDR3 DNA reads as TGCGCCAGCAGCTTGGTCCTGGGACGTCATGAGACCCAGTACTTC. Protein: CASSLVLGRHETQYF.

The chain combines TRBV5-1 with TRBJ2-7, with D hard to call. This CDR3 region has 14 residues. In germline, CDR1 is SGHRS, CDR2 YFSETQ. Deletions cut 0 bases from V and 6 bases from J, with 13 bases between. The CDR3 sequence is CASSLAPPSPEQYF. In DNA, the CDR3 is TGCGCCAGCAGCTTGGCCCCCCCCTCGCCCGAGCAGTACTTC. The entire variable domain, with the rest obtained from reference TRBV5-1 and TRBJ2-7, is as follows: KAGVTQTPRYLIKTRGQQVTLSCSPISGHRSVSWYQQTPGQGLQFLFEYFSETQRNKGNFPGRFSGRQFSNSRSEMNVSTLELGDSALYLCASSLAPPSPEQYFGPGTRLTVT.

This clonotype was seen ten or more times. The CDR3 is CSATTGVSNTEAFF. In DNA form, the CDR3 reads TGCAGTGCTACTACAGGGGTGTCGAACACTGAAGCTTTCTTT. This chain joins TRBV20-1 and TRBJ1-1; 7 bases line up with TRBD1. Germline assignment: CDR1 DFQATT and CDR2 SNEGSKA (reference sequence). V shed 4 bases, J shed 1 base, and the junction held 6 bases outside the gene matches. This CDR3 is built from 14 residues.

This clonotype has ten or more counts. The chain carries TRBV20-1 and TRBJ2-3; no firm D call. The CDR3 has 13 amino acids. Germline V gives CDR1 DFQATT, CDR2 SNEGSKA (reference sequence). Trimming left V 5 bases short and J 0 bases short, with 9 bases between. The CDR3 DNA is TGCAGTGCTCTACAAACTAGCACAGATACGCAGTATTTT. Amino acids: CSALQTSTDTQYF.

This clonotype was seen more than once but under ten times. CDR3 sequence reads: CASSPGGDNEQFF. The CDR3 nucleotides are TGTGCCAGCAGCCCGGGAGGGGACAATGAGCAGTTCTTC. The rearrangement links TRBV7-3 to TRBJ2-1; TRBD2 matches at 8 bases. Per the germline V gene, CDR1 is SGHTA and CDR2 is FQGTGA. The CDR3 consists of 13 residues. The trim removed 5 bases at V and 5 bases at J, leaving 2 bases unmatched.

The CDR3 coding sequence is TGTGCCAGCAGCAAAACTAGCACAGATACGCAGTATTTT. Translation: CASSKTSTDTQYF. The chain employs TRBV7-3 and TRBJ2-3; D is ambiguous. V was shortened by 5 bases and J by 0 bases, with 6 bases between the two germline ends. Germline lookup yields CDR1 SGHTA and CDR2 FQGTGA. The CDR3 contains 13 residues.

There are many counts of this clonotype. The gene calls are TRBV20-1 and TRBJ1-5; D unclear. CDR1 and CDR2 from the germline V gene are DFQATT and SNEGSKA (reference sequence). V lost 6 bases and J 4 bases, leaving 13 bases between the germline ends. The CDR3 has 13 amino acids. The CDR3 here is CSAPGSGNQPQHF. The CDR3 coding sequence is TGCAGTGCCCCGGGGTCTGGGAATCAGCCCCAGCATTTT.

This clonotype was observed a handful of times. The chain uses TRBV12-3 or TRBV12-4 and TRBJ2-7; TRBD2 aligns across 9 bases. The CDR3 is 13 amino acids. Trimming took 0 bases from V and 11 from J; bases not matched to a gene: 5. The CDR3 sequence is CASSLALAGGEYF. In DNA form, the CDR3 reads TGTGCCAGCAGTTTAGCGCTTGCGGGAGGGGAGTACTTC.

This clonotype was detected a few times. V gene TRBV6-5 combines with J gene TRBJ2-1, with a tentative D call TRBD2 (6 bases). Germline values: CDR1 MNHEY, CDR2 SVGAGI. The CDR3 sequence is 14 residues long. Trimming left V 2 bases short and J 3 bases short, with 8 bases between. The CDR3 protein is CASSYAGNYNEQFF. CDR3 DNA: TGTGCCAGCAGTTACGCGGGGAACTACAATGAGCAGTTCTTC.

This clonotype has ten or more counts. The CDR3 here is CSAAGTEAFF. The CDR3 bases are TGCAGTGCTGCTGGGACTGAAGCTTTCTTT. The rearrangement joins TRBV20-1 to TRBJ1-1; D is unclear. Germline V lookup: CDR1 DFQATT, CDR2 SNEGSKA (reference sequence). The CDR3 is 10 residues long. Trimming took 5 bases from V and 5 from J, leaving 6 bases between them.

The rearrangement joins TRBV5-5 to TRBJ2-1; 10 bases fit TRBD2. Per germline, CDR1 SGHKS and CDR2 YYEKEE (reference sequence). The CDR3 consists of 16 residues. Unmatched junction bases numbered 7, after V lost 4 bases and J lost 3 bases. The CDR3 reads CASSITTSGYYNEQFF. CDR3 in DNA: TGTGCCAGCAGCATAACGACTAGCGGGTACTACAATGAGCAGTTCTTC.

A few counts support this clonotype. V and J are TRBV18 and TRBJ2-7, with D possibly TRBD2 on 5 matching bases. This CDR3 has 15 residues. Germline assignment: CDR1 KGHSH and CDR2 LQKENI. Trimming stripped 4 bases from V and 8 bases from J, with 21 bases between. The chain's CDR3 is CASSRGGGGGIQQYF. The CDR3 region has the DNA TGTGCCAGCTCACGGGGTGGAGGAGGTGGTATTCAGCAGTACTTC.

This clonotype was counted at least ten times. The chain employs TRBV12-3 or TRBV12-4 and TRBJ1-1; D gene uncertain. The germline V and J ends were trimmed by 3 bases and 1 base, with 6 bases remaining between them. This CDR3 spans 13 amino acids. In nucleotides, the CDR3 is TGTGCCAGCAGTTTTACGGCGAACACTGAAGCTTTCTTT. Residues: CASSFTANTEAFF.

Ten or more counts support this clonotype. V gene TRBV12-3 or TRBV12-4 combines with J gene TRBJ2-1; weak D call: TRBD2 (5 bases). The CDR3 is 15 residues long. V shed 2 bases and J shed 3 bases, with 11 bases lying between them. CDR3 nucleotides: TGTGCCAGCAGTTTAAGTCACGGGGACTACAATGAGCAGTTCTTC. Protein: CASSLSHGDYNEQFF.

This clonotype showed up many times. The V and J genes are TRBV28 and TRBJ1-4; 10 bases are shared with TRBD1. CDR3 length: 15 residues. V lost 3 bases, J lost 5 bases, and 3 bases stayed unmatched. Germline CDR1 MDHEN, CDR2 SYDVKM. The CDR3 nucleotides read TGTGCCAGCAGTTTTGCGGGACAGGGGAATGAAAAACTGTTTTTT. Amino acid sequence: CASSFAGQGNEKLFF.

In this sample, this clonotype turned up many times. The chain is built from TRBV12-3 or TRBV12-4 and TRBJ2-5; D is ambiguous. Trimming removed 1 base from V and 2 bases from J, with 8 bases in between. CDR3 length: 14 residues. In DNA form, the CDR3 reads TGTGCCAGCAGTTTAGTAGGTGCGCAAGAGACCCAGTACTTC. It codes for CASSLVGAQETQYF.

This clonotype showed up just a few times. V gene TRBV5-4 combines with J gene TRBJ1-1, with 9 bases lining up with TRBD1. Per the germline V gene, CDR1 is SGHNT and CDR2 is YYREEE (reference sequence). The CDR3 is made up of 17 amino acids. Trimming removed 4 bases from V and 3 bases from J; junction bases left unmatched: 13. The CDR3 region is CASSPPGTGTLDTEAFF. CDR3 bases: TGTGCCAGCAGCCCGCCCGGGACAGGGACTCTGGACACTGAAGCTTTCTTT.

V and J are TRBV20-1 and TRBJ1-5; D gene ambiguous. The CDR3 has 14 amino acids. The V and J ends lost 3 bases and 7 bases respectively, with 16 bases between them. Germline-derived CDR1 and CDR2 are DFQATT and SNEGSKA (reference sequence). CDR3 amino acids: CSASTDTAGQPQHF. CDR3 sequence (DNA): TGCAGTGCTAGTACGGATACTGCTGGGCAGCCCCAGCATTTT.

This clonotype was counted between two and nine times. The CDR3 DNA follows: TGTGCCAGCAGCCCTACCCAAGGGTCAGATACGCAGTATTTT. Its translation is CASSPTQGSDTQYF. The rearrangement joins TRBV7-2 to TRBJ2-3; unclear D gene. Germline V gene sequence: CDR1 SGHTA, CDR2 FQGNSA. The CDR3 contains 14 residues. Deletions cut 5 bases from V and 4 bases from J, with 13 bases between.

This clonotype has just a few counts. V gene TRBV5-1 combines with J gene TRBJ2-7; the D gene is possibly TRBD1 (5 bases). V was pared by 5 bases and J by 0 bases, with 9 bases between. CDR1 is SGHRS, CDR2 YFSETQ, per germline. This CDR3 has 13 residues. CDR3 sequence: CASRQDSSYEQYF. The CDR3 DNA is TGCGCCAGCAGACAAGACAGCTCCTACGAGCAGTACTTC.

This clonotype was counted many times. The chain employs TRBV5-1 and TRBJ2-1, with D possibly called TRBD1 or TRBD2 (5 bases each). Germline CDR1 and CDR2: SGHRS and YFSETQ. The CDR3 loop spans 14 amino acids. Trimming pared 6 bases from V and 9 bases from J, leaving 19 bases between. CDR3 coding DNA: TGCGCCAGCACCATCCGATCAGGGAGCGCTGAGCAGTTCTTC. Encoded protein: CASTIRSGSAEQFF.

This chain uses TRBV3-1 with TRBJ2-1; 7 bases agree with TRBD2. Per germline, CDR1 LGHDT and CDR2 YNNKEL (reference sequence). V dropped 5 bases and J dropped 6; count of bases not matched to a gene: 16. The CDR3 covers 17 residues. CDR3 coding DNA: TGTGCCAGCAGCACCGGTCCGAGGACTAGGAAGGTCAATGAGCAGTTCTTC. It is translated as CASSTGPRTRKVNEQFF.

This clonotype was seen at least ten times. The chain employs TRBV20-1 and TRBJ1-1; D is unclear. The CDR3 covers 14 residues. V was pared by 0 bases and J by 4 bases, with 12 bases between. CDR1 and CDR2 (germline): DFQATT, SNEGSKA (reference sequence). CDR3 loop: CSARDLQRVTEAFF. The CDR3 coding sequence is TGCAGTGCTAGAGATCTTCAAAGGGTCACTGAAGCTTTCTTT.